The 12 T cell receptor beta chains below all came from one sample that was sequenced in a study of blood T cell repertoires in COVID-19. The data were produced by immunoSEQ multiplex PCR, yet TCRdb's version contains in-frame clones alone and is incomplete. The sample holds under 400,000 clones, approximately 88% seen once. The specimen sequenced was peripheral blood. The source is a woman in her thirties with COVID-19, enrolled during active disease.

V gene TRBV6-5 combines with J gene TRBJ1-1; 7 positions match TRBD1. The germline V gene has CDR1 MNHEY and CDR2 SVGAGI. The CDR3 length is 14 residues. V lost 5 bases and J lost 2; bases outside the gene matches: 5. The CDR3 is CASSRQGQNTEAFF. For the CDR3, the DNA is TGTGCCAGCAGTCGACAGGGCCAAAACACTGAAGCTTTCTTT.

The chain recombines TRBV27 with TRBJ2-3; D ambiguous. Germline loops: CDR1 MNHEY, CDR2 SMNVEV (reference sequence). The CDR3 loop spans 11 amino acids. Trimming cost V 3 bases and J 8 bases, with 6 bases left between them. Here the CDR3 reads CASSFGGTQYF. In DNA, the CDR3 is TGTGCCAGCAGTTTCGGTGGTACGCAGTATTTT.

This chain joins TRBV7-4 and TRBJ2-7; TRBD1 matches 8 bases. The CDR3 length is 15 residues. J lost 1 base, V lost 6 bases, and 8 bases had no gene match. Germline CDR1 SGHVT, CDR2 SQSDAQ. The CDR3 DNA sequence: TGTGCCAGCAGAAATAGGGGACAGGCTTCCTACGAGCAGTACTTC. Translating it yields CASRNRGQASYEQYF.

J is TRBJ1-1 and V is TRBV6-2 or TRBV6-3, with D unclear. V lost 4 bases, J lost 0 bases, and 6 bases lay in between. Germline CDR1 reads MNHEY; CDR2 reads SVGEGT. The CDR3 is 13 amino acids. In DNA form, the CDR3 reads TGTGCCAGCAGTTCGCGGGTGAACACTGAAGCTTTCTTT. It codes for CASSSRVNTEAFF.

At least ten counts were recorded for this clone. The chain uses TRBV15 and TRBJ1-3; no firm D call. The CDR3 sequence is 14 residues long. V was clipped by 5 bases and J by 0 bases, with 8 bases between them. Germline V gene sequence: CDR1 LNHNV, CDR2 YYDKDF (reference sequence). In DNA form, the CDR3 reads TGTGCCACCAGCCCCGGAGGCTCTGGAAACACCATATATTTT. Translation: CATSPGGSGNTIYF.

The chain employs TRBV3-1 (or the pseudogene TRBV3-2) and TRBJ1-6; 10 bases are shared with TRBD1. V gave up 4 bases and J gave up 10 bases; unmatched junction bases: 7. CDR3 size: 15 residues. Germline V gives CDR1 LGHDT, CDR2 YNNKEL (reference sequence). CDR3 in DNA: TGTGCCAGCAGCCGAATTGACAGGGGGCGGTCACCCCTCCACTTT. Translating it yields CASSRIDRGRSPLHF.

This clone was recorded once. This sequence joins TRBV27 and TRBJ1-6; tentatively, D is TRBD1 (6 bases). The CDR3 is 16 amino acids. The ends were cut back, 0 bases at V and 8 bases at J, with 14 bases in the middle. Germline V gives CDR1 MNHEY, CDR2 SMNVEV (reference sequence). CDR3 DNA: TGTGCCAGCAGTTTATCTCCCGGGACAACCCATTCACCCCTCCACTTT. Translating it yields CASSLSPGTTHSPLHF.

The V and J genes are TRBV7-6 and TRBJ2-1; D is undetermined. Germline values: CDR1 SGHVS, CDR2 FNYEAQ. V shed 5 bases and J shed 0 bases, with 14 bases lying between them. CDR3 length: 16 amino acids. The CDR3 protein is CASSAEVESSYNEQFF. CDR3 bases: TGTGCCAGCAGCGCTGAGGTGGAGAGCTCCTACAATGAGCAGTTCTTC. Full variable domain (outside the CDR3, taken from reference TRBV7-6 and TRBJ2-1): GAGVSQSPRYKVTKRGQDVALRCDPISGHVSLYWYRQALGQGPEFLTYFNYEAQQDKSGLPNDRFSAERPEGSISTLTIQRTEQRDSAMYRCASSAEVESSYNEQFFGPGTRLTVL.

The count of this clone is one. The rearrangement links TRBV5-6 to TRBJ2-2; tentatively, D is TRBD1 (6 bases). The V gene's germline CDR1 is SGHDT and CDR2 YYEEEE. The V end was cut by 2 bases, the J end by 6 bases, with 17 bases between. CDR3 length equals 16 residues. The CDR3 bases are TGTGCCAGCAGCTTAGGGGGTCCGAATGTTCCCGGGGAGCTGTTTTTT. Protein sequence: CASSLGGPNVPGELFF.

V is TRBV5-1 and J is TRBJ2-1, with 7 nucleotides matching TRBD1. This CDR3 has 12 amino acids. Trimming at V came to 5 bases and at J to 8 bases, leaving 4 bases not matched to a gene. The V gene's germline CDR1 is SGHRS and CDR2 YFSETQ. The CDR3 reads CASRQGMDEQFF. The DNA for the CDR3 is TGCGCCAGCAGACAGGGGATGGATGAGCAGTTCTTC.

The rearrangement joins TRBV7-9 to TRBJ1-5; tentatively, D is TRBD1 (6 bases). Germline CDR1 reads SEHNR; CDR2 reads FQNEAQ (reference sequence). The CDR3 covers 13 residues. V gave up 0 bases and J gave up 9 bases, with 9 bases separating them. In DNA, the CDR3 is TGTGCCAGCAGCTTAGCCGGGGGGCGGCCCCAGCATTTT. Amino acid sequence: CASSLAGGRPQHF.

The chain has TRBV5-4 and TRBJ2-5; 10 bases match TRBD2. The length of the CDR3 is 17 residues. The junction had 9 bases not matched to a gene; V was cut back by 0 bases and J by 4 bases. CDR1 SGHNT and CDR2 YYREEE come from the germline V gene (reference sequence). CDR3 protein: CASSLGSSGGFLETQYF. The CDR3, as DNA: TGTGCCAGCAGCTTGGGCTCTAGCGGGGGATTCCTAGAGACCCAGTACTTC.